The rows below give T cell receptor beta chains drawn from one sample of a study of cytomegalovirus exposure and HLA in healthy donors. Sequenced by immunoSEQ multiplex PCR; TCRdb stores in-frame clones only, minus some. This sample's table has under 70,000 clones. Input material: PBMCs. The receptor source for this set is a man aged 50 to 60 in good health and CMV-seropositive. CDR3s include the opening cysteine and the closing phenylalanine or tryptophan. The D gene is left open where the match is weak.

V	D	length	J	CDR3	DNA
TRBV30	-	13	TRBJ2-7	CASSAGATYEQYF	TGTGCCAGTTCGGCTGGGGCTACCTACGAGCAGTACTTC
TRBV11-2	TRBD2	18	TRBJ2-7	CASSFRLAGALYSYEQYF	TGTGCCAGCAGCTTTAGGCTAGCGGGGGCCCTATACTCCTACGAGCAGTACTTC
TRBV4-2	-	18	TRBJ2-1	CASSQKPDVSDRSNEQFF	TGTGCCAGCAGCCAGAAACCGGACGTTTCAGACAGGAGCAATGAGCAGTTCTTC
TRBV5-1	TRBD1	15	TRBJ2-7	CASSVPGQGDHEQYF	TGCGCCAGCAGCGTCCCGGGACAGGGGGACCACGAGCAGTACTTC
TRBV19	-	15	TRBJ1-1	CASTSTRQANTEAFF	TGTGCCAGTACTTCGACTCGACAGGCGAACACTGAAGCTTTCTTT
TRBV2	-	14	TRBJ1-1	CASSPRETNTEAFF	TGTGCCAGCAGTCCCCGGGAAACGAACACTGAAGCTTTCTTT
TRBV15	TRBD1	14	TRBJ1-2	CATSRGDRGYGYTF	TGTGCCACCAGCAGAGGCGACAGGGGCTATGGCTACACCTTC
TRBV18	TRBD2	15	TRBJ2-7	CASSRTSGRVREQYF	TGTGCCAGCTCACGGACTAGCGGGAGGGTTCGCGAGCAGTACTTC
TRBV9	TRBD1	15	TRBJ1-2	CASSPGTGRVHGYTF	TGTGCCAGCAGCCCAGGGACAGGGAGAGTTCATGGCTACACCTTC
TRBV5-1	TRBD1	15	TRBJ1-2	CASSAGQALDYGYTF	TGCGCCAGCAGCGCCGGACAGGCACTGGACTATGGCTACACCTTC
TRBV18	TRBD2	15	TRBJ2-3	CASSHGTTPDLAQYF	TGTGCCAGCTCACATGGGACTACCCCGGATCTCGCGCAGTATTTT
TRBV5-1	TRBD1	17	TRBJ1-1	CASSLEFSWTGGTEAFF	TGCGCCAGCAGCTTGGAGTTTTCCTGGACAGGGGGCACTGAAGCTTTCTTT
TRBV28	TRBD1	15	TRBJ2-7	CASRPGTGSFYEQYF	TGTGCCAGCAGACCCGGGACAGGTTCCTTCTACGAGCAGTACTTC
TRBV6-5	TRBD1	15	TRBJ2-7	CASRPQGQGSYEQYF	TGTGCCAGCAGACCTCAAGGACAGGGTTCCTACGAGCAGTACTTC
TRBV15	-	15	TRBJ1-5	CATSRDREGSQPQHF	TGTGCCACCAGCAGAGATCGAGAAGGGAGTCAGCCCCAGCATTTT
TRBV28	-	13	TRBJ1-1	CASSDQVNTEAFF	TGTGCCAGCAGTGACCAGGTAAACACTGAAGCTTTCTTT
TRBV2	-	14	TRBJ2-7	CASSEGPQTYEQYF	TGTGCCAGCAGTGAAGGGCCACAAACCTACGAGCAGTACTTC
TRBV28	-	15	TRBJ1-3	CASRDTGLRGNTIYF	TGTGCCAGCAGGGACACGGGACTCCGTGGAAACACCATATATTTT
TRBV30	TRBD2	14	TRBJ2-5	CAINSGGALETQYF	TGTGCCATTAATAGCGGGGGGGCACTAGAGACCCAGTACTTC
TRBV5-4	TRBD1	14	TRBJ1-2	CASSPRGTGYGYTF	TGTGCCAGCAGCCCGAGGGGGACAGGATACGGCTACACCTTC
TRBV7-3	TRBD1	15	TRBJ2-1	CASSPDRGQRNEQFF	TGTGCCAGCAGCCCAGACAGGGGGCAAAGGAATGAGCAGTTCTTC
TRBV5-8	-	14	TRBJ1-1	CASSWTVMNTEAFF	TGTGCCAGCAGTTGGACAGTCATGAACACTGAAGCTTTCTTT
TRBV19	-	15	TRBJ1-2	CASSTSWVRADGYTF	TGTGCCAGTAGTACCTCGTGGGTGAGGGCCGATGGCTACACCTTC